This T cell receptor beta chain was sequenced during a study of identical twins. The CDR3 runs 14 residues. The V segment lost 5 bases and the J segment 3 bases; nucleotides outside the gene matches: 6. CDR1 is KGHSH, CDR2 LQKENI, per germline. A universal primer site was incorporated via template switching, and the cDNA contained unique molecular identifiers. TCRdb re-analysed the 5' RACE reads in MiXCR, keeping a single row per CDR3 protein. The profile shows 400,000 to 600,000 distinct CDR3 sequences, around 22% of them singletons. Healthy Caucasians, and only they, were the donors. This sample was also put to use in a study of yellow fever vaccine responses in identical twins.

The J gene is TRBJ2-5, the V gene TRBV18, with 7 positions matching TRBD2. The clonotype originates from a woman aged 18-29 years in good health. Sequencing used CD4+ T cells sorted from blood. The CDR3 bases are TGTGCCAGCTCATTCTCCGGGACTAAAGAGACCCAGTACTTC. This gives the protein CASSFSGTKETQYF.